One sample yielded the 28 T cell receptor beta chains listed below, sequenced in a study of blood T cells in healthy people across ages. A sample-barcoded 5' primer and a J-beta primer mix were used in a second PCR of about 7 to 11 cycles. TCRdb re-called the 5' RACE reads through MiXCR, storing one row per CDR3 protein. Among about 1.8 million distinct CDR3 sequences listed, approximately 50% were seen once. The sample consisted of blood. These receptor sequences come from a woman in her thirties or forties in good health.

The rearrangement links TRBV12-3 or TRBV12-4 to TRBJ1-2; tentatively, D is TRBD1 (5 bases). This CDR3 is built from 13 residues. V lost 3 bases, J lost 4 bases, and 9 bases lay in between. CDR3 coding DNA: TGTGCCAGCAGTTTTGGGGGTGCCTATGGCTACACCTTC. Amino acids: CASSFGGAYGYTF.

The chain has TRBV16 and TRBJ2-4; no definite D call. Germline V gene lookup returns CDR1 KGHSY and CDR2 FQNENV. The V end lost 5 bases, the J end lost 12 bases, and 17 bases lay between the germline ends. The CDR3 loop spans 13 amino acids. The CDR3 bases are TGTGCCAGCAGCGTTAATAATCTGGCGGATCAGTACTTC. This sequence encodes CASSVNNLADQYF.

This chain connects TRBV29-1 to TRBJ2-7; 9 positions agree with TRBD1. V shed 6 bases, J shed 5 bases, and the junction held 11 bases outside the gene matches. Germline CDR1 reads SQVTM; CDR2 reads ANQGSEA. The CDR3 spans 14 residues. CDR3 amino acids: CSVDPGTGYHEQYF. The CDR3 DNA reads TGCAGCGTGGACCCGGGGACAGGGTACCACGAGCAGTACTTC.

V and J are TRBV2 and TRBJ1-2; D gene ambiguous. The CDR3 is 15 amino acids. Trimming removed 3 bases at V and 7 bases at J, with 18 bases between. Per germline, CDR1 SNHLY and CDR2 FYNNEI. The CDR3 region is CASSDRSMGRGGYTF. Written as DNA, the CDR3 is TGTGCCAGCAGTGATCGTTCTATGGGCCGTGGTGGCTACACCTTC.

This chain joins TRBV20-1 and TRBJ1-1; a possible D gene is TRBD1 (5 bases). The germline V and J ends were trimmed by 3 bases and 0 bases, with 17 bases remaining between them. Germline V gives CDR1 DFQATT, CDR2 SNEGSKA (reference sequence). CDR3 size: 16 residues. DNA of the CDR3: TGCAGTGCTAGTAAGCAGGGTGAAATGATGAACACTGAAGCTTTCTTT. This sequence encodes CSASKQGEMMNTEAFF.

The genes are TRBV5-5 and TRBJ2-5; D remains unclear. The CDR3 covers 14 residues. The V gene's germline CDR1 is SGHKS and CDR2 YYEKEE (reference sequence). V lost 0 bases and J 0 bases, leaving 6 bases between the germline ends. This CDR3 reads CASSLEQYQETQYF. For the CDR3, the DNA is TGTGCCAGCAGCTTGGAACAGTACCAAGAGACCCAGTACTTC.

This clonotype was counted only a few times. At one end the junction does not follow the germline gene, possibly because of a read error. The chain uses TRBV29-1 and TRBJ2-7; 11 bases fit TRBD1. In germline, CDR1 is SQVTM, CDR2 ANQGSEA. CDR3 length equals 14 residues. CDR3 sequence: CSVKEDRGLPEQYF. The CDR3 region has the DNA TGCAGCGTTAAAGAGGACAGGGGGCTGCCCGAGCAGTACTTC.

J is TRBJ2-5 and V is TRBV6-2 or TRBV6-3, with 8 bases aligning to TRBD2. Germline V gene data show CDR1 as MNHEY and CDR2 as SVGEGT. The V gene end was trimmed by 7 bases and the J gene end by 4 bases; junction bases not matched to a gene: 26. CDR3 length equals 20 residues. CDR3 sequence: CASTNGRISRGLGDPETQYF. CDR3 in DNA: TGTGCCAGCACCAACGGGAGGATTAGTCGGGGACTAGGCGACCCAGAGACCCAGTACTTC.

As regards this clonotype: This may be a read error, as it is one base from a much larger clone. This chain connects TRBV5-1 to TRBJ1-2; D ambiguous. The CDR3 totals 15 residues. The germline CDR1 and CDR2 sequences are SGHRS and YFSETQ. DNA of the CDR3: TGCGCCAGCAGCTTGAACGCGGGAAATAACTATGGCCACACCTTC. This sequence encodes CASSLNAGNNYGHTF.

This rearrangement joins TRBV7-2 to TRBJ2-3; 10 bases are shared with TRBD1. This CDR3 contains 18 residues. Germline V gene sequence: CDR1 SGHTA, CDR2 FQGNSA. With 3 bases clipped from V and 0 bases from J, the junction kept 9 bases outside the gene matches. The CDR3 region has the DNA TGTGCCAGCAGCTTCGACCCGGGACAGGGGAGGAGCACAGATACGCAGTATTTT. Translated: CASSFDPGQGRSTDTQYF.

In this sample, this clonotype turned up a few times. This chain connects TRBV28 to TRBJ2-7; D is uncertain. Looked up from germline, CDR1 is MDHEN and CDR2 is SYDVKM. The V and J ends lost 5 bases and 0 bases respectively, with 11 bases between them. CDR3 size: 14 residues. The CDR3: CASSAPSTSYEQYF. CDR3 bases: TGTGCCAGCAGTGCCCCGTCAACCTCCTACGAGCAGTACTTC.

The V call is TRBV2, the J call TRBJ2-1, with TRBD1 matching over 9 bases. Germline V gene sequence: CDR1 SNHLY, CDR2 FYNNEI. This CDR3 region has 15 residues. Trimming removed 6 bases from V and 2 bases from J; junction bases left unmatched: 5. CDR3 in amino acids: CASRKGQGAYNEQFF. The DNA for the CDR3 is TGTGCCAGCAGGAAGGGACAGGGAGCCTACAATGAGCAGTTCTTC.

This clonotype has more than one count but fewer than ten. The V and J genes are TRBV4-3 and TRBJ2-1; perhaps TRBD1 as D (6 bases). Trimming took 0 bases from V and 8 from J, leaving 14 bases between them. The length of the CDR3 is 15 residues. Germline assignment: CDR1 LGHNA and CDR2 YSLEER. The CDR3 protein is CASSQDIGGIDEQFF. CDR3 bases: TGCGCCAGCAGCCAAGATATAGGGGGTATCGATGAGCAGTTCTTC.

The chain joins TRBV4-1 to TRBJ2-1; 10 nucleotides align to TRBD2. J lost 7 bases, V lost 3 bases, and 6 bases had no gene match. The CDR3 covers 15 residues. From germline, CDR1 is MGHRA and CDR2 YSYEKL. CDR3 protein: CASSQLLAGMNEQFF. The CDR3 bases are TGCGCCAGCAGCCAGTTACTAGCGGGGATGAATGAGCAGTTCTTC.

The chain uses TRBV12-3 or TRBV12-4 and TRBJ2-3; the D is unclear. There are 15 residues in the CDR3. The V gene lost 5 bases and the J gene lost 2 bases, with 14 bases spanning the gap. CDR3 sequence (DNA): TGTGCCAGCAGTCCCCGACATGGGAACACAGATACGCAGTATTTT. Protein: CASSPRHGNTDTQYF.

The rearrangement joins TRBV7-2 to TRBJ1-2; D is possibly TRBD1 (6 bases). The length of the CDR3 is 14 residues. The ends were cut back, 4 bases at V and 3 bases at J, with 12 bases in the middle. Per the germline V gene, CDR1 is SGHTA and CDR2 is FQGNSA. The CDR3 reads CASSSTRGDYGYTF. As DNA, the CDR3 is TGTGCCAGCAGCTCAACCAGGGGCGACTATGGCTACACCTTC.

The V and J genes are TRBV29-1 and TRBJ2-3; TRBD2 aligns across 7 bases. This CDR3 contains 16 residues. The V gene end was trimmed by 1 base and the J gene end by 6 bases; junction bases not matched to a gene: 13. Germline CDR1 SQVTM, CDR2 ANQGSEA. The CDR3 reads CSVEVGGGLRGDTQYF. The CDR3 DNA reads as TGCAGCGTTGAAGTCGGCGGGGGACTACGTGGCGATACGCAGTATTTT.

This clonotype has a handful of counts. The rearrangement joins TRBV20-1 to TRBJ2-5; 7 positions agree with TRBD2. This CDR3 comprises 13 residues. V trimming: 6 bases; J trimming: 1 base; junction bases outside the gene matches: 5. Germline V gives CDR1 DFQATT, CDR2 SNEGSKA (reference sequence). The CDR3 nucleotides read TGCAGTGCCGTCCGGGGGGTCCAAGAGACCCAGTACTTC. Its translation is CSAVRGVQETQYF.

This clonotype was detected only a few times. The rearrangement uses TRBV6-1 and TRBJ2-1; TRBD1 is a possible D gene (6 bases). CDR1 and CDR2 from the germline V gene are MNHNS and SASEGT. The germline V and J ends were trimmed by 6 bases and 0 bases, with 18 bases remaining between them. The CDR3 totals 17 residues. In DNA, the CDR3 is TGTGCCAGCAGACCATACCCTACAGGGAGCTCCTACAATGAGCAGTTCTTC. Its translation is CASRPYPTGSSYNEQFF.

V is TRBV4-3 and J is TRBJ2-6, with TRBD1 matching over 7 bases. This CDR3 is built from 18 residues. Germline lookup yields CDR1 LGHNA and CDR2 YSLEER. With V trimmed by 0 bases and J by 0 bases, 5 bases remained unmatched. The CDR3 DNA reads TGCGCCAGCAGCCAAGAGGTGGGACAGAGCTCTGGGGCCAACGTCCTGACTTTC. This codes for CASSQEVGQSSGANVLTF.

J is TRBJ2-2 and V is TRBV27; a possible D gene is TRBD1 (7 bases). CDR3 length: 15 amino acids. Trimming removed 4 bases from V and 7 bases from J, with 16 bases in between. Germline assignment: CDR1 MNHEY and CDR2 SMNVEV (reference sequence). In DNA, the CDR3 is TGTGCCAGCAGTTACGACAGGGAGGCCGACGGGGAGCTGTTTTTT. It translates to CASSYDREADGELFF.

The chain combines TRBV27 with TRBJ2-3, with D perhaps TRBD2 (5 bases). V lost 8 bases and J lost 6, with 12 bases in between. This CDR3 has 12 amino acids. CDR1 and CDR2 from the germline V gene are MNHEY and SMNVEV (reference sequence). CDR3 sequence: CASGRGWDTQYF. The CDR3, as DNA: TGTGCCAGCGGGAGAGGGTGGGATACGCAGTATTTT.

The gene calls are TRBV20-1 and TRBJ1-2, with unresolved D. The CDR3 has 12 amino acids. CDR1 is DFQATT and CDR2 is SNEGSKA in the germline V gene (reference sequence). V was trimmed by 3 bases and J by 7 bases, leaving 12 bases between them. The CDR3 DNA is TGCAGTGCTAGTCCTCAGATATGTGGCTACACCTTC. Its protein is CSASPQICGYTF.

The chain links TRBV11-1 to TRBJ2-7; 7 bases align to TRBD1. Looked up from germline, CDR1 is SGHAT and CDR2 is FQDESV (reference sequence). The CDR3 length is 15 residues. V trimming: 5 bases; J trimming: 3 bases; junction bases outside the gene matches: 10. The CDR3 DNA reads TGTGCCAGCAGCATAGGGGACAGACCACTCTACGAGCAGTACTTC. Amino acid sequence: CASSIGDRPLYEQYF.

CDR3 residues: CASSLQFLGEQYF. As DNA, the CDR3 is TGTGCCAGCAGCTTGCAGTTTTTGGGAGAGCAGTACTTC. The rearrangement links TRBV5-5 to TRBJ2-7, with no clear D. This CDR3 has 13 residues. V lost 1 base and J 7 bases, leaving 12 bases between the germline ends. CDR1 is SGHKS and CDR2 is YYEKEE in the germline V gene (reference sequence). The full variable domain, rest sourced from reference TRBV5-5 and TRBJ2-7, is DAGVTQSPTHLIKTRGQQVTLRCSPISGHKSVSWYQQVLGQGPQFIFQYYEKEERGRGNFPDRFSARQFPNYSSELNVNALLLGDSALYLCASSLQFLGEQYFGPGTRLTVT.

The chain employs TRBV15 and TRBJ2-5; 10 positions agree with TRBD1. The J segment lost 1 base and the V segment lost 0 bases, leaving 5 bases of the junction unmatched. The germline CDR1 and CDR2 sequences are LNHNV and YYDKDF (reference sequence). This CDR3 is built from 17 residues. CDR3 DNA: TGTGCCACCAGCAGAGATCGGGACAGGGGCCTCCAAGAGACCCAGTACTTC. Translating it yields CATSRDRDRGLQETQYF.

CDR3 DNA sequence: TGTGCCAGCAGTTCAAGGGTGAGGGCGGGGGGCCCGTCGTACGAGCAGTACTTC. This sequence encodes CASSSRVRAGGPSYEQYF. The chain combines TRBV27 with TRBJ2-7; TRBD2 matches at 8 bases. The CDR3 has 18 amino acids. The junction had 18 bases not matched to a gene; V was cut back by 4 bases and J by 4 bases. From germline, CDR1 is MNHEY and CDR2 SMNVEV (reference sequence).

This clonotype was seen more than once but under ten times. V and J are TRBV7-2 and TRBJ2-5, with D tentatively TRBD1 or TRBD2 (5 bases each). Germline V lookup: CDR1 SGHTA, CDR2 FQGNSA. This CDR3 is built from 14 residues. With 6 bases removed from V and 4 bases from J, the gap between germline ends came to 15 bases. CDR3 sequence reads: CASRVTGRAETQYF. The CDR3 coding sequence is TGTGCCAGCAGGGTGACGGGGCGGGCAGAGACCCAGTACTTC.